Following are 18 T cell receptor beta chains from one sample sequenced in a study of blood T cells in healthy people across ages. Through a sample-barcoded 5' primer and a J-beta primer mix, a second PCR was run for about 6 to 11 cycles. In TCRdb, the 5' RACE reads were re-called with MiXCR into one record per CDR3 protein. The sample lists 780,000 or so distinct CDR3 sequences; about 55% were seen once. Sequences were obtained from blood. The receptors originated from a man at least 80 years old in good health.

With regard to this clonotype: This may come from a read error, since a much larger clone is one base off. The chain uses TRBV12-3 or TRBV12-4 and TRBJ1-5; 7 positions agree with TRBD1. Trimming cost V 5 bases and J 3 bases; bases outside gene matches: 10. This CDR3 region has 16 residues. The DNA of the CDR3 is TGTGCCAGCAGTCTGGACCCGGGACAGTTCAATCAGCCCCAGCATTTT. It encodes CASSLDPGQFNQPQHF.

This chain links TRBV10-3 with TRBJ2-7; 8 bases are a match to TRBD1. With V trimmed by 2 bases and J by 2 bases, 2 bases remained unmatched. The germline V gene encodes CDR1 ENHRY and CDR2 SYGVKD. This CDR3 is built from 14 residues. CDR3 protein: CAISERQGPYEQYF. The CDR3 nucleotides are TGTGCCATCAGTGAGAGACAGGGGCCCTACGAGCAGTACTTC.

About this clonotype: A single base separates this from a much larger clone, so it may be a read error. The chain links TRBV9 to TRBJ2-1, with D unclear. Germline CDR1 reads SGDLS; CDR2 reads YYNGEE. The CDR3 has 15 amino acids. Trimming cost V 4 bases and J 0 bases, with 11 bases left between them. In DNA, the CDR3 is TGTGCCAGCAGCAATACAGTTAGCTCCTACAATGAGCAGTTCTTC. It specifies CASSNTVSSYNEQFF.

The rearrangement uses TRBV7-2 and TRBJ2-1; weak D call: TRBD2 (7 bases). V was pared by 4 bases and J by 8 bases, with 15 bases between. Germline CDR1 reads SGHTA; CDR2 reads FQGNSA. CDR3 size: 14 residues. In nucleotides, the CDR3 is TGTGCCAGCAGCTGGGGGGGCTCAAGCGATGAGCAGTTCTTC. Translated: CASSWGGSSDEQFF.

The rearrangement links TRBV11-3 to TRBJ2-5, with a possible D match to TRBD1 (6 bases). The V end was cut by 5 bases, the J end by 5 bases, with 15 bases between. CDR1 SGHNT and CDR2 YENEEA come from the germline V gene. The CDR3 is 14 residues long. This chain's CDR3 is CASSVTGSGETQYF. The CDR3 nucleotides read TGTGCCAGCAGCGTAACAGGGTCTGGGGAGACCCAGTACTTC. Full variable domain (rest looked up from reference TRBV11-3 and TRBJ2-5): EAGVVQSPRYKIIEKKQPVAFWCNPISGHNTLYWYLQNLGQGPELLIRYENEEAVDDSQLPKDRFSAERLKGVDSTLKIQPAELGDSAVYLCASSVTGSGETQYFGPGTRLLVL.

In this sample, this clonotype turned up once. In DNA form, the CDR3 reads TGTGCCAGCTGTAGTCAGGGGCCGTCCTACGAGCAGTACTTC. Protein product: CASCSQGPSYEQYF. The chain uses TRBV2 and TRBJ2-7; possible D gene TRBD1, 6 bases. V was trimmed by 8 bases and J by 1 base, leaving 15 bases between them. Germline lookup yields CDR1 SNHLY and CDR2 FYNNEI. The CDR3 spans 14 residues.

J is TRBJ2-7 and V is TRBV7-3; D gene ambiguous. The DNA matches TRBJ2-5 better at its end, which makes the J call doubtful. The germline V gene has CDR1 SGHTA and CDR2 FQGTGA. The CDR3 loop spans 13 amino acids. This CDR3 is CASSLQARETQYF. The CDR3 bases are TGTGCCAGCAGCTTACAGGCACGGGAGACCCAGTACTTC.

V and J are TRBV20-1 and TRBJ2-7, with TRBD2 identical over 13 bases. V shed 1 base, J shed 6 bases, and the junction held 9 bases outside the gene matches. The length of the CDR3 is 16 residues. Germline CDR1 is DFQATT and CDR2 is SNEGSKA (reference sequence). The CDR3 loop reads CSARAGTSGTYGEQYF. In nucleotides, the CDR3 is TGCAGTGCTAGAGCCGGGACTAGCGGGACGTATGGCGAGCAGTACTTC.

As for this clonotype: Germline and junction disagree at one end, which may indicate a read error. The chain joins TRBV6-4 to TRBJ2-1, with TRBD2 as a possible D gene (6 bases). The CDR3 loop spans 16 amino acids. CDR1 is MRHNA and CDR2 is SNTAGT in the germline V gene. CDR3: CEYGAGLVSGYNEQFF. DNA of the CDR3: TGCGAGTATGGAGCGGGCCTCGTCTCGGGCTACAATGAGCAGTTCTTC.

CDR3 sequence (DNA): TGTGCCAGCAGCAAAGAAACAGGGGGCACAGATACGCAGTATTTT. It specifies CASSKETGGTDTQYF. This chain joins TRBV21-1 and TRBJ2-3; the tabulated D call, TRBD1, remains unverified against the DNA. TRBV21-1 is tagged as a pseudogene. The CDR3 is 15 residues long.

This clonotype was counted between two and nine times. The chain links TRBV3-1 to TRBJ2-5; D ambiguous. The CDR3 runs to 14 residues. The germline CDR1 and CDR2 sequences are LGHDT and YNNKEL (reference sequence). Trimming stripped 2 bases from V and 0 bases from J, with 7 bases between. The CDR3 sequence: CASSQLGNQETQYF. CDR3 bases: TGTGCCAGCAGCCAATTGGGCAACCAAGAGACCCAGTACTTC.

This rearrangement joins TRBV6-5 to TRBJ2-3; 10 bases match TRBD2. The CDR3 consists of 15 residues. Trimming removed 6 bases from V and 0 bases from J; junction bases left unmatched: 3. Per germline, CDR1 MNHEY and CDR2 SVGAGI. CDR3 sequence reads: CASRSAGGSTDTQYF. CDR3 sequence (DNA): TGTGCCAGCAGGTCAGCGGGAGGGAGCACAGATACGCAGTATTTT.

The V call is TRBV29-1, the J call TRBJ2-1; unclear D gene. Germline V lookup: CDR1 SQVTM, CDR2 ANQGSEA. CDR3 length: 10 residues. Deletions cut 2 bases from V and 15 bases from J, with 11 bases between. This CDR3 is CSVESPLAFF. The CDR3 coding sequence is TGCAGCGTTGAATCCCCCCTTGCGTTCTTC.

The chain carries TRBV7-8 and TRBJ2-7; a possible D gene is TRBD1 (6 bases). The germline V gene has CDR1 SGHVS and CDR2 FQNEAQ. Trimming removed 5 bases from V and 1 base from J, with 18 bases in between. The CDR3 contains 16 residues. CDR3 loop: CASSARTGYPSYEQYF. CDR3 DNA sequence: TGTGCCAGCAGCGCCAGAACAGGGTACCCGTCCTACGAGCAGTACTTC.

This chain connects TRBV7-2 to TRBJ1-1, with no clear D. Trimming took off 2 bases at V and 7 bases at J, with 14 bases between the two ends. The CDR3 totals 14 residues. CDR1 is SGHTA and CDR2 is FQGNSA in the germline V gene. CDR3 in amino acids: CASSLYVAALEAFF. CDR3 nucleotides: TGTGCCAGCAGCTTATATGTGGCGGCCCTTGAAGCTTTCTTT.

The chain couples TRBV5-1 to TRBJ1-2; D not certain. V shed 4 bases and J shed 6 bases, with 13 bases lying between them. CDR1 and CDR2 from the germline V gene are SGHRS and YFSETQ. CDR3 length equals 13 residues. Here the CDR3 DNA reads TGCGCCAGCAGCCCCTTCGACACCAATGGCTACACCTTC. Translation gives CASSPFDTNGYTF.

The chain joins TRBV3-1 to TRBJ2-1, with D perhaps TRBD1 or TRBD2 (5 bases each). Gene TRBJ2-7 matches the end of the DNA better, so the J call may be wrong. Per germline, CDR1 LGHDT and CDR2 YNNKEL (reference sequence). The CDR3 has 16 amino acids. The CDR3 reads CASSQVAGLDYNEQYF. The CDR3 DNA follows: TGTGCCAGCAGCCAAGTTGCAGGGCTAGACTACAATGAGCAGTACTTC.

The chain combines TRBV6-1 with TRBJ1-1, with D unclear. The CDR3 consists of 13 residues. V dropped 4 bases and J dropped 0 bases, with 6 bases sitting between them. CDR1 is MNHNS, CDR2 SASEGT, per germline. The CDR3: CASSGNMNTEAFF. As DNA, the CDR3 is TGTGCCAGCAGTGGAAACATGAACACTGAAGCTTTCTTT.